This entry is about one TCR beta chain. Study processing details: The assay estimated nucleated cells by amplifying reference gene primers. Measured with immunoSEQ multiplex PCR; TCRdb has only the in-frame clones, and not every one. V, J and clone size reflect that table, while D and trimming were determined from the DNA. The sample includes some 240,000 clones, about 81% of them seen just once. The entry originates in a study of blood T cell repertoires in COVID-19. Study details: Both acute and convalescent COVID-19 samples were obtained from the United States, Italy and Spain. The analysed material was cDNA or gDNA that came from T cells, B-cell-depleted T cells, or PBMCs.

The V gene end was trimmed by 6 bases and the J gene end by 8 bases; junction bases not matched to a gene: 17. The CDR3 runs 16 residues. CDR1 and CDR2 from the germline V gene are MDHEN and SYDVKM. Sequencing was carried out using peripheral blood. The source of this sequence is a woman between 70 and 85 years old with COVID-19, enrolled during active disease. The chain is built from TRBV28 and TRBJ1-2; 8 positions agree with TRBD1. CDR3 sequence reads: CASRLPGQGSILGYTF. The CDR3 DNA is TGTGCCAGCAGGCTCCCCGGACAGGGTTCGATTTTAGGCTACACCTTC.